This T cell receptor beta chain was retrieved from a study of early T cells in non-severe SARS-CoV-2 infection. Overall study: The authors sequenced bulk RNA from unsorted whole blood, leaving chains unpaired. Study-wide results and caveats: Sequences matched to VDJdb favored anti-spike CD8 responses, while private and CD4 specificities were missed.

About this clonotype: Its antigen is unidentified. In this CDR3 the conserved last residue, phenylalanine or tryptophan, is missing, so a read error is likely.

Separate cDNA molecules each had unique molecular identifiers attached to them. TCRdb analysed the 5' RACE reads with MiXCR anew, one entry per CDR3 protein. The top ten hold roughly a fifth of the sample, which has 40,000 or so distinct CDR3 sequences, under 14% seen once. Looked up from germline, CDR1 is GTSNPN and CDR2 is SVGIG (reference sequence). This CDR3 spans 15 amino acids. Trimming left V 3 bases short and J 0 bases short, with 9 bases between. Sequenced material: whole blood. The origin of this receptor is an adult who was a healthcare worker with PCR-confirmed SARS-CoV-2 infection or an uninfected control (not recorded which). This chain joins TRBV30 and TRBJ2-6; D possibly corresponds to TRBD1 (6 bases). CDR3 amino acids: CAWRDSFSGANVLTS. CDR3 in DNA: TGTGCCTGGAGGGACAGCTTCTCTGGGGCCAACGTCCTGACTTCC.